Following are 13 T cell receptor beta chains from one sample sequenced in a study of T cell repertoires in cytomegalovirus infection. Each CDR3 protein gets one entry after TCRdb re-called the reads with MiXCR. Of about 470,000 distinct CDR3 sequences listed, under 45% are singletons. Their cognate antigens are unknown. The sample here was cultured PBMCs, taken from culture after CMV antigen stimulation. These receptor sequences come from a human donor in good health (CMV status not recorded). Some clones in this sample may be carry-over from other donors' samples.

The V call is TRBV20-1, the J call TRBJ2-1, with D possibly matching TRBD2 (6 bases). The CDR3 runs to 15 residues. The germline V gene has CDR1 DFQATT and CDR2 SNEGSKA (reference sequence). The V end lost 5 bases, the J end lost 8 bases, and 22 bases lay between the germline ends. CDR3 sequence reads: CSALFRGFPGDEQFF. CDR3 coding DNA: TGCAGTGCTCTATTTCGGGGGTTCCCGGGGGATGAGCAGTTCTTC.

The V gene is TRBV19, the J gene TRBJ2-1; no definite D call. Per germline, CDR1 LNHDA and CDR2 SQIVND (reference sequence). This CDR3 is built from 15 residues. V was cut by 2 bases and J by 2 bases, with 10 bases left in between. CDR3 coding DNA: TGTGCCAGTAGTATAATGGGGTCCCCCTACAATGAGCAGTTCTTC. Translated, it gives CASSIMGSPYNEQFF.

The V gene is TRBV7-2, the J gene TRBJ2-2; D call uncertain. CDR3 size: 13 residues. The germline V and J ends were trimmed by 1 base and 8 bases, with 8 bases remaining between them. Germline V gives CDR1 SGHTA, CDR2 FQGNSA. CDR3 DNA: TGTGCCAGCAGCTTAGTTGTCGGGGGGGAGCTGTTTTTT. It specifies CASSLVVGGELFF.

This clonotype was counted at least ten times. The chain has TRBV12-3 or TRBV12-4 and TRBJ2-1; 9 nucleotides agree with TRBD1. V trimming: 4 bases; J trimming: 0 bases; junction bases outside the gene matches: 1. This CDR3 has 15 amino acids. The CDR3 reads CASSSDRGSYNEQFF. CDR3 bases: TGTGCCAGCAGTTCGGACAGGGGCTCCTACAATGAGCAGTTCTTC.

The count of this clonotype is one. At one end, the junction sequence differs from germline, possibly due to a read error. This chain uses TRBV15 with TRBJ2-3; D may be TRBD2 (7 bases). From germline, CDR1 is LNHNV and CDR2 YYDKDF (reference sequence). The CDR3 has 13 residues. This chain's CDR3 is CATSMGGQMAQCF. CDR3 DNA sequence: TGTGCCACCAGCATGGGGGGGCAAATGGCGCAGTGTTTT.

This clonotype showed up many times. The chain is built from TRBV7-9 and TRBJ2-7; TRBD1 agrees at 10 bases. CDR3 length equals 15 residues. CDR1 is SEHNR, CDR2 FQNEAQ, per germline (reference sequence). J was trimmed by 6 bases and V by 5 bases; bases with no gene match: 10. This CDR3 reads CASSLSGTGVTEQYF. The CDR3 DNA is TGTGCCAGCAGCCTCTCCGGGACAGGGGTTACCGAGCAGTACTTC.

This clonotype was detected only a few times. The CDR3 nucleotides are TGTGCCAGCAGCTTAGAGCTCATTGGTGGAAACACCATATATTTT. It translates to CASSLELIGGNTIYF. The chain combines TRBV11-2 with TRBJ1-3, with no clear D. CDR1 and CDR2 from the germline V gene are SGHAT and FQNNGV. The CDR3 totals 15 residues. V was cut by 0 bases and J by 3 bases, with 9 bases left in between.

V is TRBV11-2 and J is TRBJ2-7, with 7 bases fitting TRBD1. The CDR3 runs 13 residues. J gave up 1 base and V 6 bases, and 3 bases lay outside the gene matches. The germline gives CDR1 SGHAT, CDR2 FQNNGV. The CDR3 nucleotides read TGTGCCAGCAGAATACAGGGGTCCTACGAGCAGTACTTC. It translates to CASRIQGSYEQYF. The variable domain in full, with the rest retrieved from reference TRBV11-2 and TRBJ2-7, is EAGVAQSPRYKIIEKRQSVAFWCNPISGHATLYWYQQILGQGPKLLIQFQNNGVVDDSQLPKDRFSAERLKGVDSTLKIQPAKLEDSAVYLCASRIQGSYEQYFGPGTRLTVT.

This clonotype was counted a few times. CDR3 coding DNA: TGTGCCAGCAGCTTCACACCTGGTAGGAACACTGAAGCTTTCTTT. Amino acid sequence: CASSFTPGRNTEAFF. The rearrangement links TRBV7-4 to TRBJ1-1; no firm D call. The germline V gene encodes CDR1 SGHVT and CDR2 SQSDAQ. Trimming cost V 3 bases and J 1 base, with 12 bases left between them. The CDR3 runs to 15 residues. Full variable domain (rest looked up from reference TRBV7-4 and TRBJ1-1): GAGVSQSPRYKVAKRGRDVALRCDSISGHVTLYWYRQTLGQGSEVLTYSQSDAQRDKSGRPSGRFSAERPERSVSTLKIQRTEQGDSAVYLCASSFTPGRNTEAFFGQGTRLTVV.

The rearrangement uses TRBV5-1 and TRBJ2-4; TRBD1 matches at 12 bases. The CDR3 runs to 15 residues. V trimming: 4 bases; J trimming: 8 bases; junction bases outside the gene matches: 7. Germline V gene lookup returns CDR1 SGHRS and CDR2 YFSETQ. CDR3 DNA sequence: TGCGCCAGCAGCCAGGGACAGGGGGCAGGGGACATTCAGTACTTC. Protein sequence: CASSQGQGAGDIQYF. Combining the CDR3 with reference TRBV5-1 and TRBJ2-4 gives the whole variable domain KAGVTQTPRYLIKTRGQQVTLSCSPISGHRSVSWYQQTPGQGLQFLFEYFSETQRNKGNFPGRFSGRQFSNSRSEMNVSTLELGDSALYLCASSQGQGAGDIQYFGAGTRLSVL.

This clonotype has only a few counts. The rearrangement links TRBV7-2 to TRBJ2-7, with 7 nucleotides matching TRBD1. Trimming removed 3 bases from V and 3 bases from J; junction bases left unmatched: 11. The CDR3 runs to 16 residues. Germline V gene sequence: CDR1 SGHTA, CDR2 FQGNSA. CDR3 region: CASSFLPGTAFYEQYF. In nucleotides, the CDR3 is TGTGCCAGCAGCTTTTTACCCGGGACAGCATTCTACGAGCAGTACTTC.

The gene calls are TRBV6-6 and TRBJ2-3; 14 positions match TRBD2. Losses at the gene ends were 6 bases for V and 0 bases for J; bases not matched to a gene: 8. This CDR3 has 18 amino acids. Germline V gives CDR1 MNHNY, CDR2 SVGAGI (reference sequence). The CDR3 reads CASSHGLAGGGSTDTQYF. The CDR3 DNA reads TGTGCCAGCAGCCACGGACTAGCGGGGGGTGGGAGCACAGATACGCAGTATTTT.

V gene TRBV18 combines with J gene TRBJ2-7; no definite D call. Germline values: CDR1 KGHSH, CDR2 LQKENI. V lost 6 bases to trimming and J lost 1 base, with 13 bases between them. CDR3 length equals 14 residues. The CDR3 is CASSPPASSYEQYF. CDR3 nucleotide sequence: TGTGCCAGCTCTCCCCCGGCGTCATCCTACGAGCAGTACTTC.